Shown below are 24 T cell receptor beta chains from a single sample sequenced in a study of siplizumab effects on memory and regulatory T cells. TCRdb's table, derived via immunoSEQ multiplex PCR, lists solely in-frame clones and lacks some. The sample shows over 85,000 clones, 92% of them seen only once. Input material: CD4+ T cells sorted from blood. The receptors here all came from a human donor in good health.

CDR3 sequence (DNA): TGTGCCAGCACCGAGGACAGCCTTAGCAATCAGCCCCAGCATTTT. Protein product: CASTEDSLSNQPQHF. The V and J genes are TRBV2 and TRBJ1-5; possible D gene TRBD1, 6 bases. The CDR3 has 15 amino acids. Germline assignment: CDR1 SNHLY and CDR2 FYNNEI. Trimming stripped 7 bases from V and 0 bases from J, with 13 bases between. Filled out from reference TRBV2 and TRBJ1-5, the complete variable domain reads EPEVTQTPSHQVTQMGQEVILRCVPISNHLYFYWYRQILGQKVEFLVSFYNNEISEKSEIFDDQFSVERPDGSNFTLKIRSTKLEDSAMYFCASTEDSLSNQPQHFGDGTRLSIL.

The chain combines TRBV7-9 with TRBJ1-2; TRBD1 might be the D (5 bases). CDR1 and CDR2 from the germline V gene are SEHNR and FQNEAQ (reference sequence). The V and J ends lost 1 base and 4 bases respectively, with 13 bases between them. The CDR3 spans 15 residues. The CDR3 DNA is TGTGCCAGCAGCTTAGTTGTCAGGGAGGCCTATGGCTACACCTTC. Amino acid sequence: CASSLVVREAYGYTF.

The chain combines TRBV28 with TRBJ2-3, with a tentative D call TRBD2 (5 bases). The ends were cut back, 3 bases at V and 1 base at J, with 11 bases in the middle. Germline lookup yields CDR1 MDHEN and CDR2 SYDVKM. The CDR3 covers 15 residues. This CDR3 reads CASSLLGLGTDTQYF. CDR3 nucleotides: TGTGCCAGCAGTTTGCTCGGACTCGGCACAGATACGCAGTATTTT.

CDR3 amino acids: CAWSVQPVNNEQFF. In DNA, the CDR3 is TGTGCCTGGAGTGTACAGCCTGTCAACAATGAGCAGTTCTTC. The chain links TRBV30 to TRBJ2-1; unclear D gene. The CDR3 has 14 residues. CDR1 and CDR2 from the germline V gene are GTSNPN and SVGIG (reference sequence). V was trimmed by 0 bases and J by 5 bases, leaving 11 bases between them.

This clone has a single count. The rearrangement joins TRBV5-1 to TRBJ2-2, with a weak D call TRBD1 (6 bases). Germline CDR1 reads SGHRS; CDR2 reads YFSETQ. V shed 5 bases and J shed 1 base, with 12 bases lying between them. The CDR3 is 15 amino acids. The CDR3: CASRDDRKNTGELFF. The CDR3 DNA is TGCGCCAGCAGGGATGACAGGAAGAACACCGGGGAGCTGTTTTTT.

This chain links TRBV11-3 with TRBJ2-1, with a possible D match to TRBD1 (6 bases). The CDR3 spans 13 residues. Trimming pared 2 bases from V and 8 bases from J, leaving 10 bases between. CDR1 and CDR2 (germline): SGHNT, YENEEA. CDR3 residues: CASSLLGAHEQFF. The CDR3 DNA is TGTGCCAGCAGCTTACTGGGGGCCCATGAGCAGTTCTTC.

V usage is TRBV5-1 and J usage is TRBJ2-3; TRBD1 agrees at 11 bases. CDR1 is SGHRS and CDR2 is YFSETQ in the germline V gene. Trimming took 0 bases from V and 7 from J; bases not matched to a gene: 19. The CDR3 contains 20 residues. This CDR3 reads CASSLVPRSPGQGVLNTQYF. The CDR3 bases are TGCGCCAGCAGCTTGGTTCCCCGTAGTCCGGGACAGGGGGTTTTGAATACGCAGTATTTT.

The CDR3 loop is CASSQVLPPYEQYF. DNA of the CDR3: TGTGCCAGCAGCCAAGTCCTCCCCCCCTACGAGCAGTACTTC. The chain recombines TRBV4-2 with TRBJ2-7; the D is unclear. Germline V gene data show CDR1 as LGHNA and CDR2 as YNFKEQ. The CDR3 is 14 amino acids. Trimming removed 1 base from V and 2 bases from J, with 9 bases in between.

The chain links TRBV7-3 to TRBJ2-5; no definite D call. The CDR3 extends over 13 amino acids. V was cut by 0 bases and J by 4 bases, with 6 bases left in between. Germline loops: CDR1 SGHTA, CDR2 FQGTGA. The CDR3 protein is CASSLTYLETQYF. CDR3 nucleotides: TGTGCCAGCAGCTTAACTTACCTAGAGACCCAGTACTTC.

This chain joins TRBV5-1 and TRBJ2-2; 8 bases agree with TRBD1. The CDR3 has 15 amino acids. V was clipped by 0 bases and J by 7 bases; unmatched bases: 5. The germline gives CDR1 SGHRS, CDR2 YFSETQ. The CDR3 loop is CASSLVSGGIGELFF. DNA of the CDR3: TGCGCCAGCAGCTTGGTGTCAGGGGGCATCGGGGAGCTGTTTTTT.

The gene calls are TRBV5-1 and TRBJ2-7; no clear D gene. CDR1 is SGHRS, CDR2 YFSETQ, per germline. Trimming left V 4 bases short and J 4 bases short, with 18 bases between. The CDR3 runs to 15 residues. Here the CDR3 reads CASSVWEEPPYEQYF. CDR3 coding DNA: TGCGCCAGCAGCGTCTGGGAAGAACCACCATACGAGCAGTACTTC.

The V and J genes are TRBV6-6 and TRBJ2-7; D gene unclear. V lost 2 bases and J 6 bases, leaving 8 bases between the germline ends. The CDR3 totals 12 residues. In germline, CDR1 is MNHNY, CDR2 SVGAGI (reference sequence). The CDR3 reads CASSYGESEQYF. In DNA, the CDR3 is TGTGCCAGCAGTTACGGTGAAAGCGAGCAGTACTTC.

This clone was counted a few times. This chain uses TRBV5-1 with TRBJ1-1; D not resolved. The germline V gene encodes CDR1 SGHRS and CDR2 YFSETQ. The CDR3 covers 14 residues. The V and J ends lost 1 base and 8 bases respectively, with 15 bases between them. In DNA, the CDR3 is TGCGCCAGCAGCTTGTTCGGAACAGCCCTAGAAGCTTTCTTT. This gives the protein CASSLFGTALEAFF.

This clone appeared once. J is TRBJ2-1 and V is TRBV11-3; TRBD2 aligns across 7 bases. CDR3 length: 15 residues. Germline V gives CDR1 SGHNT, CDR2 YENEEA. V shed 1 base and J 9 bases; nucleotides not matched to a gene: 9. The CDR3 sequence: CASSLATGGRGEQFF. The CDR3 nucleotides are TGTGCCAGCAGCTTAGCGACGGGAGGAAGGGGTGAGCAGTTCTTC.

This sequence joins TRBV5-5 and TRBJ1-1; D gene uncertain. V shed 6 bases and J shed 0 bases, with 9 bases lying between them. The CDR3 spans 13 residues. Looked up from germline, CDR1 is SGHKS and CDR2 is YYEKEE (reference sequence). This CDR3 is CASTNPMNTEAFF. CDR3 in DNA: TGTGCCAGCACCAATCCGATGAACACTGAAGCTTTCTTT.

The chain carries TRBV6-1 and TRBJ2-7, with D tentatively TRBD2 (6 bases). Germline CDR1 is MNHNS and CDR2 is SASEGT. This CDR3 comprises 15 residues. Trimming left V 8 bases short and J 4 bases short, with 21 bases between. The CDR3 loop reads CASSGGTAGLYEQYF. Here the CDR3 DNA reads TGTGCCAGCTCTGGCGGGACTGCCGGTTTGTACGAGCAGTACTTC.

The chain joins TRBV9 to TRBJ1-1; D perhaps matches TRBD1 (6 bases). CDR3 size: 15 residues. The germline CDR1 and CDR2 sequences are SGDLS and YYNGEE. V was trimmed by 3 bases and J by 0 bases, leaving 12 bases between them. Here the CDR3 DNA reads TGTGCCAGCAGCGCCCGGACAGAAATGAACACTGAAGCTTTCTTT. Translated, it gives CASSARTEMNTEAFF.

This chain uses TRBV5-6 with TRBJ2-5, with no clear D. Trimming removed 0 bases at V and 1 base at J, with 4 bases between. This CDR3 comprises 13 residues. Per the germline V gene, CDR1 is SGHDT and CDR2 is YYEEEE. The CDR3 sequence: CASSLGSQETQYF. DNA of the CDR3: TGTGCCAGCAGCTTGGGGAGCCAAGAGACCCAGTACTTC.

Turning to this clone: A much larger clone lies one base from this, so it may be a read error. The J gene is TRBJ2-5, the V gene TRBV6-5; 8 bases are a match to TRBD2. V dropped 6 bases and J dropped 11; count of bases not matched to a gene: 17. The CDR3 consists of 15 residues. Looked up from germline, CDR1 is MNHEY and CDR2 is SVGAGI. DNA for the CDR3: TGTGCCAGCAGACCCGGGACTAGGACTTGGGGGAAGCAGTACTTC. Protein product: CASRPGTRTWGKQYF.

The chain links TRBV28 to TRBJ2-1; TRBD2 matches 8 bases. Trimming removed 9 bases from V and 5 bases from J; junction bases left unmatched: 9. The V gene's germline CDR1 is MDHEN and CDR2 SYDVKM. This CDR3 is built from 14 residues. CDR3 DNA sequence: TGTGCCAGTTCGTCTAGCGGGCATAACAATGAGCAGTTCTTC. Translating it yields CASSSSGHNNEQFF. Complete variable domain (other parts from reference TRBV28 and TRBJ2-1): DVKVTQSSRYLVKRTGEKVFLECVQDMDHENMFWYRQDPGLGLRLIYFSYDVKMKEKGDIPEGYSVSREKKERFSLILESASTNQTSMYLCASSSSGHNNEQFFGPGTRLTVL.

The V call is TRBV13, the J call TRBJ1-1, with D possibly TRBD1 on 6 matching bases. Trimming pared 5 bases from V and 8 bases from J, leaving 12 bases between. Germline V CDR1 and CDR2: PRHDT, FYEKMQ (reference sequence). The CDR3 loop spans 12 amino acids. The CDR3 sequence: CASSRQDREAFF. Written as DNA, the CDR3 is TGTGCCAGCAGCCGACAGGACCGAGAAGCTTTCTTT. Based on the CDR3 plus reference TRBV13 and TRBJ1-1, the full variable domain is AAGVIQSPRHLIKEKRETATLKCYPIPRHDTVYWYQQGPGQDPQFLISFYEKMQSDKGSIPDRFSAQQFSDYHSELNMSSLELGDSALYFCASSRQDREAFFGQGTRLTVV.

V and J are TRBV9 and TRBJ2-1; 15 bases agree with TRBD2. Germline loops: CDR1 SGDLS, CDR2 YYNGEE. Trimming at V came to 0 bases and at J to 9 bases, leaving 7 bases not matched to a gene. The CDR3 length is 17 residues. CDR3 bases: TGTGCCAGCAGCGTAGCTGAGGGACTAGCGGGAGGAGGTGAGCAGTTCTTC. It is translated as CASSVAEGLAGGGEQFF. The whole variable domain, filled in from reference TRBV9 and TRBJ2-1, reads DSGVTQTPKHLITATGQRVTLRCSPRSGDLSVYWYQQSLDQGLQFLIQYYNGEERAKGNILERFSAQQFPDLHSELNLSSLELGDSALYFCASSVAEGLAGGGEQFFGPGTRLTVL.

The chain links TRBV25-1 to TRBJ1-2; tentatively, D is TRBD1 (5 bases). The CDR3 is 13 amino acids. CDR1 is MGHDK, CDR2 SYGVNS, per germline. V lost 5 bases and J 4 bases, leaving 11 bases between the germline ends. The CDR3 region is CASSRSGGYGYTF. The DNA of the CDR3 is TGTGCCAGCAGTCGTTCGGGGGGCTATGGCTACACCTTC.

This clone was seen a single time. The chain links TRBV14 to TRBJ2-1; TRBD2 is a possible D gene (5 bases). The ends were cut back, 4 bases at V and 8 bases at J, with 18 bases in the middle. This CDR3 region has 15 residues. The germline V gene encodes CDR1 SGHDN and CDR2 FVKESK. CDR3 region: CASSPRLLTWDEQFF. The CDR3 nucleotides read TGTGCCAGCAGCCCACGACTACTCACTTGGGATGAGCAGTTCTTC. Drawing the rest from reference TRBV14 and TRBJ2-1, the complete variable domain is EAGVTQFPSHSVIEKGQTVTLRCDPISGHDNLYWYRRVMGKEIKFLLHFVKESKQDESGMPNNRFLAERTGGTYSTLKVQPAELEDSGVYFCASSPRLLTWDEQFFGPGTRLTVL.